These T cell receptor beta chains were read from a single sample in a study of cytomegalovirus exposure and HLA in healthy donors. Libraries were prepared by immunoSEQ multiplex PCR; TCRdb keeps only in-frame clonotypes and omits some of them. The repertoire includes 100,000 to 150,000 clones, around 80% of them detected once, and 7.5% to 9.5% sits in the top ten. The sample comprised PBMCs. The receptors were gathered from a woman aged 45-60 years in good health and CMV-seropositive. Each CDR3 is given with its conserved first and last residue. D genes are given only for firm matches. Size tells how often a clone was seen (once, few, many) or the class of an expanded clone, and some rows leave it out.

abundance	d_gene	v_gene	j_gene	CDR3nt	CDR3aa
.	.	TRBV19	TRBJ2-2	TGTGCCAGTAGTATAGGAGGGAGTCGCGCGAACACCGGGGAGCTGTTTTTT	CASSIGGSRANTGELFF
.	TRBD2	TRBV19	TRBJ2-7	TGTGCCAGTAATCGCGGGGGGGACTCCTACGAGCAGTACTTC	CASNRGGDSYEQYF
few	.	TRBV5-6	TRBJ2-2	TGTGCCAGCAGCTTGGAGCACGTCGGGGAGCTGTTTTTT	CASSLEHVGELFF
.	TRBD1	TRBV7-9	TRBJ1-5	TGTGCCAGCAGCCCCGGGACAGCCGTGAGGCCCCAGCATTTT	CASSPGTAVRPQHF
.	.	TRBV4-2	TRBJ1-2	TGTGCCAGCAGCCAAGATGCGAGGGTTGGCTACACCTTC	CASSQDARVGYTF
.	.	TRBV5-4	TRBJ1-5	TGTGCCAGCAGCCTATACAGTTCCAATCAGCCCCAGCATTTT	CASSLYSSNQPQHF
.	TRBD1	TRBV11-1	TRBJ2-5	TGTGCCAGCAGCCCAGACAGGGTACAAGAGACCCAGTACTTC	CASSPDRVQETQYF
.	.	TRBV5-1	TRBJ1-5	TGCGCCAGCAGCTTGGGACAGGATGGGCAGCCCCAGCATTTT	CASSLGQDGQPQHF
once	TRBD2	TRBV30	TRBJ2-2	TGTGCCTGGATTGGTAGCGGGGTGATCACCGGGGAGCTGTTTTTT	CAWIGSGVITGELFF
.	TRBD2	TRBV5-1	TRBJ2-1	TGCGCCAGCAGCCGGGGGGGCGACTCCTACAATGAGCAGTTCTTC	CASSRGGDSYNEQFF
few	TRBD2	TRBV19	TRBJ2-2	TGTGCCAGTAGTACGCTAGCGGGGGGGCGGACCGGGGAGCTGTTTTTT	CASSTLAGGRTGELFF
.	.	TRBV6-1	TRBJ1-2	TGTGCCAGTCAGGGGCCTAACTATGGCTACACCTTC	CASQGPNYGYTF
.	TRBD1	TRBV30	TRBJ1-6	TGTGCCTGGAGTGTTGCGGACAGGACTAATTCACCCCTCCACTTT	CAWSVADRTNSPLHF
.	.	TRBV7-8	TRBJ1-2	TGTGCCAGCAGCTTAACCCCTGGGCCCTATGGCTACACCTTC	CASSLTPGPYGYTF
once	.	TRBV9	TRBJ2-5	TGTGCCAGCAGCCCCCCCGGGACTGCCCAAGAGACCCAGTACTTC	CASSPPGTAQETQYF